This T cell receptor (beta chain) was identified in a study of tumor and adjacent non-tumor tissue in lung cancer. Remarks on this clonotype: Its antigen is unidentified.

RNA was extracted from bulk tissue without any cell sorting. TCRbeta libraries were built with three rounds of nested PCR, modified from ARM-PCR. From the multiplex PCR reads, TCRdb called clonotypes with MiXCR, one entry per CDR3 protein. The sample carries 55,000 to 70,000 distinct CDR3 sequences, almost 60% recorded once. Deletions cut 7 bases from V and 4 bases from J, with 12 bases between. Germline CDR1 is MNHEY and CDR2 is SVGAGI. The CDR3 is made up of 13 amino acids. Study-level findings and limits: Normal lung showed higher cumulative top 100 clone frequency than tumor.

The rearrangement joins TRBV6-5 to TRBJ2-3; D unresolved. This sequence originates from a man aged 50-59 years with non-small cell lung cancer. The sequencing sample was made of lung tumor tissue. CDR3 sequence reads: CASTGSYADTQYF. In DNA form, the CDR3 reads TGTGCCAGCACAGGCAGCTACGCAGATACGCAGTATTTT.